Listed below are T cell receptor beta chains from one sample, sequenced in a study of blood T cells in healthy people across ages. TCRdb recomputed calls from the 5' RACE reads with MiXCR, one row per CDR3 protein. The repertoire holds hundreds of thousands of distinct CDR3 sequences, with roughly 43% as singletons. Sequenced input: blood. The source is a man younger than 45 in good health. Each CDR3 is given with its conserved first and last residue. Each record gives: J gene, D gene, V gene, clone size, CDR3 protein, CDR3 DNA. D genes are given only for firm matches. Not every row has a clone size; where given, it reads once, few, many or a size class.

TRBJ2-7,NA,TRBV7-9,NA,CASSPRRQQVLEQYF,TGTGCCAGCAGCCCAAGAAGACAGCAGGTCCTCGAGCAGTACTTC
TRBJ1-3,NA,TRBV9,NA,CASSVDTDSGNTIYF,TGTGCCAGCAGCGTAGACACCGACTCTGGAAACACCATATATTTT
TRBJ2-3,TRBD2,TRBV5-6,NA,CASSSGGLAGLPSTDTQYF,TGTGCCAGCAGCTCGGGAGGTCTAGCGGGGCTCCCTAGCACAGATACGCAGTATTTT
TRBJ1-6,NA,TRBV10-3,few,CAISESVSPGENSPLHF,TGTGCCATCAGTGAGTCGGTGTCCCCGGGGGAGAATTCACCCCTCCACTTT
TRBJ1-1,NA,TRBV29-1,NA,CSVDHPSGRWAFF,TGCAGCGTTGATCACCCCTCGGGTAGGTGGGCTTTCTTT
TRBJ2-4,TRBD1,TRBV7-9,NA,CASSTTGLVMAKNIQYF,TGTGCCAGCAGCACGACAGGGTTGGTAATGGCCAAAAACATTCAGTACTTC
TRBJ2-3,NA,TRBV3-1,few,CASSHTGIGREDTQYF,TGTGCCAGCAGCCATACCGGTATCGGCCGAGAAGATACGCAGTATTTT
TRBJ2-7,NA,TRBV12-3/TRBV12-4,once,CASSVRVLAREQYF,TGTGCCAGCAGCGTCAGAGTGTTGGCCCGCGAGCAGTACTTC
TRBJ1-1,NA,TRBV27,NA,CASINDAGEAFF,TGTGCCAGCATCAATGACGCCGGTGAAGCTTTCTTT
TRBJ2-7,NA,TRBV11-1,few,CASSPPSAGSYEQYF,TGTGCCAGCAGCCCCCCGTCCGCGGGTTCCTACGAGCAGTACTTC